A single sample is the source of the 6 T cell receptor beta chains below, sequenced in a study of cytomegalovirus exposure and HLA in healthy donors. Primers for the PCR totalled 60 Vbeta and 13 Jbeta. The repertoire was sequenced with immunoSEQ multiplex PCR; TCRdb's copy has only in-frame clones and lacks some. The sample has approximately 140,000 clones; about 86% are singletons. Sequencing was performed on PBMCs. The receptors here all came from a man in his forties in good health and CMV-seropositive.

The chain links TRBV7-9 to TRBJ1-1; D might be TRBD1 (5 bases). Germline V CDR1 and CDR2: SEHNR, FQNEAQ (reference sequence). The CDR3 length is 14 residues. V lost 1 base to trimming and J lost 5 bases, with 11 bases between them. In nucleotides, the CDR3 is TGTGCCAGCAGCTTAGGGACCTCAGGGACTGAAGCTTTCTTT. It codes for CASSLGTSGTEAFF.

The chain combines TRBV15 with TRBJ2-5; 7 nucleotides match TRBD1. The CDR3 totals 16 residues. Per germline, CDR1 LNHNV and CDR2 YYDKDF (reference sequence). The junction had 18 bases not matched to a gene; V was cut back by 4 bases and J by 10 bases. The CDR3 protein is CATSTLRQGPPWDQYF. The CDR3 region has the DNA TGTGCCACCAGCACCCTGCGACAGGGTCCACCGTGGGACCAGTACTTC.

The chain employs TRBV19 and TRBJ2-5, with D possibly TRBD2 on 6 matching bases. With 1 base removed from V and 5 bases from J, the gap between germline ends came to 17 bases. The CDR3 consists of 16 residues. Germline lookup yields CDR1 LNHDA and CDR2 SQIVND (reference sequence). DNA of the CDR3: TGTGCCAGTAGTATAGGGATAAGGCGGGATCGGGAGACCCAGTACTTC. This gives the protein CASSIGIRRDRETQYF. Looking up the rest from reference TRBV19 and TRBJ2-5 gives the full variable domain: DGGITQSPKYLFRKEGQNVTLSCEQNLNHDAMYWYRQDPGQGLRLIYYSQIVNDFQKGDIAEGYSVSREKKESFPLTVTSAQKNPTAFYLCASSIGIRRDRETQYFGPGTRLLVL.

The chain is built from TRBV9 and TRBJ2-5; 9 positions agree with TRBD1. This CDR3 is built from 19 residues. Trimming removed 3 bases from V and 5 bases from J; junction bases left unmatched: 20. In germline, CDR1 is SGDLS, CDR2 YYNGEE. The CDR3 region has the DNA TGTGCCAGCAGCGCATTAGACCGGGACAGGGACCGAGGCGCGGAGACCCAGTACTTC. Translating gives CASSALDRDRDRGAETQYF.

The chain has TRBV15 and TRBJ1-6; TRBD1 agrees at 8 bases. The germline gives CDR1 LNHNV, CDR2 YYDKDF (reference sequence). This CDR3 spans 16 amino acids. J was trimmed by 3 bases and V by 5 bases; bases with no gene match: 6. The DNA of the CDR3 is TGTGCCACCAGCGGGCCAGGGGGCTTCTATAATTCACCCCTCCACTTT. Its protein product is CATSGPGGFYNSPLHF.

The V and J genes are TRBV27 and TRBJ2-1, with no clear D. The ends were cut back, 2 bases at V and 8 bases at J, with 10 bases in the middle. Per germline, CDR1 MNHEY and CDR2 SMNVEV (reference sequence). This CDR3 comprises 13 residues. This CDR3 is CASSLVATDEQFF. For the CDR3, the DNA is TGTGCCAGCAGTTTAGTCGCCACGGATGAGCAGTTCTTC.